Listed below are T cell receptor beta chains from one sample, sequenced in a study of T cells in localized non-small cell lung cancer. The method was immunoSEQ multiplex PCR; TCRdb's version includes in-frame clones alone and lacks a portion of them. Of approximately 88,000 clones in the sample, approximately 91% are singletons; the top ten hold roughly 4%. Material: PBMCs, obtained before any cancer treatment. The receptors derive from a woman aged 35 to 75 with stage II squamous cell lung carcinoma. Each CDR3 is given with its conserved first and last residue. A D gene is named only where the DNA matches it firmly. Expanded clones are given a class, and other clones once, few, many or no size at all.

v_call	d_call	clone_size	j_call	cdr3_aa	cdr3_nt
TRBV28	NA	few	TRBJ2-1	CASSLEYPHEQFF	TGTGCCAGCAGTTTAGAATACCCTCATGAGCAGTTCTTC
TRBV19	NA	NA	TRBJ2-1	CASSITGGSSYNEQFF	TGTGCCAGTAGTATCACCGGGGGTAGCTCCTACAATGAGCAGTTCTTC
TRBV5-1	NA	NA	TRBJ2-2	CASSLDRTGELFF	TGCGCCAGCAGCTTGGACCGGACCGGGGAGCTGTTTTTT
TRBV7-9	NA	NA	TRBJ2-1	CASSLFGAGNEQFF	TGTGCCAGCAGCTTATTCGGAGCCGGCAATGAGCAGTTCTTC
TRBV6-1	NA	NA	TRBJ1-1	CASGQRGNTEAFF	TGTGCCAGCGGACAAAGGGGGAACACTGAAGCTTTCTTT
TRBV19	NA	NA	TRBJ2-2	CASSTGANTGELFF	TGTGCCAGTTCTACCGGGGCGAACACCGGGGAGCTGTTTTTT
TRBV28	TRBD1	NA	TRBJ2-2	CASRTGGRSGELFF	TGTGCCAGCAGGACAGGGGGCCGGAGCGGGGAGCTGTTTTTT
TRBV28	NA	NA	TRBJ1-5	CATDSSYSNQPQHF	TGTGCCACCGACAGTTCCTATAGCAATCAGCCCCAGCATTTT
TRBV20-1	NA	NA	TRBJ2-3	CSASSTDTQYF	TGCAGTGCCAGCAGCACAGATACGCAGTATTTT
TRBV5-4	NA	NA	TRBJ1-1	CASSLTTGNTEAFF	TGTGCCAGCAGCTTAACTACAGGGAACACTGAAGCTTTCTTT
TRBV28	NA	NA	TRBJ1-1	CAIIQGVWGTEAFF	TGTGCCATCATCCAAGGGGTATGGGGGACTGAAGCTTTCTTT
TRBV5-1	NA	NA	TRBJ1-2	CASSLGNSYGYTF	TGCGCCAGCAGCTTGGGTAATTCCTATGGCTACACCTTC
TRBV5-1	NA	NA	TRBJ1-3	CASSPGPSGNTIYF	TGCGCCAGCAGCCCGGGACCATCTGGAAACACCATATATTTT
TRBV6-4	NA	NA	TRBJ2-7	CASSTCSYEQYF	TGTGCCAGCAGCACGTGCTCCTACGAGCAGTACTTC
TRBV6-5	NA	NA	TRBJ1-1	CASSSPGTGEAFF	TGTGCCAGCAGTTCTCCCGGGACGGGAGAAGCTTTCTTT
TRBV11-2	NA	once	TRBJ1-2	CASSPDSNYGYTF	TGTGCCAGCAGCCCGGACAGTAACTATGGCTACACCTTC
TRBV13	NA	once	TRBJ1-1	CASSSRYTEAFF	TGTGCCAGCAGCTCGAGGTACACTGAAGCTTTCTTT
TRBV28	NA	once	TRBJ2-1	CASSPRINLEQFF	TGTGCCAGCAGTCCGCGTATAAATCTTGAGCAGTTCTTC
TRBV18	NA	NA	TRBJ2-7	CASSRGTDNGEQYF	TGTGCCAGCTCACGTGGGACGGACAACGGGGAGCAGTACTTC
TRBV28	NA	NA	TRBJ1-3	CASRGTGNTIYF	TGTGCCAGCAGGGGAACTGGAAACACCATATATTTT
TRBV14	NA	NA	TRBJ1-2	CASSPRRDIYGYTF	TGTGCCAGCAGCCCCCGCCGGGACATCTATGGCTACACCTTC
TRBV27	NA	NA	TRBJ1-1	CASSLWGNTEAFF	TGTGCCAGCAGTTTATGGGGCAACACTGAAGCTTTCTTT
TRBV6-5	TRBD1	NA	TRBJ1-5	CASSPDRVGQPQHF	TGTGCCAGCAGTCCCGACAGGGTTGGTCAGCCCCAGCATTTT
TRBV28	TRBD1	once	TRBJ2-1	CASTVDRASYNEQFF	TGTGCCAGCACGGTAGACAGGGCGAGTTACAATGAGCAGTTCTTC
TRBV27	NA	NA	TRBJ1-6	CASSFSPGGSPLHF	TGTGCCAGCAGTTTCAGTCCCGGGGGTTCACCCCTCCACTTT
TRBV18	TRBD1	NA	TRBJ2-7	CASSSGQGTLPEQYF	TGTGCCAGCTCATCGGGACAGGGGACGCTCCCCGAGCAGTACTTC